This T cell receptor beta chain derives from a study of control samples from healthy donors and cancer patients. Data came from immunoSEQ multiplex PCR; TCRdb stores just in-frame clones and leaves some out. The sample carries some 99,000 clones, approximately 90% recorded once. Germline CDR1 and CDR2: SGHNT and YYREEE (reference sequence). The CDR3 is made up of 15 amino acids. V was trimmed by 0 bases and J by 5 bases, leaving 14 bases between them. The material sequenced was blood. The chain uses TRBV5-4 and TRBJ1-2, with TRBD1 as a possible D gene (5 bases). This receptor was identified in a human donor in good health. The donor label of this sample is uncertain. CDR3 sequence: CASSLAVGDGYGYTF. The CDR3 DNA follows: TGTGCCAGCAGCTTGGCCGTCGGGGACGGATATGGCTACACCTTC.